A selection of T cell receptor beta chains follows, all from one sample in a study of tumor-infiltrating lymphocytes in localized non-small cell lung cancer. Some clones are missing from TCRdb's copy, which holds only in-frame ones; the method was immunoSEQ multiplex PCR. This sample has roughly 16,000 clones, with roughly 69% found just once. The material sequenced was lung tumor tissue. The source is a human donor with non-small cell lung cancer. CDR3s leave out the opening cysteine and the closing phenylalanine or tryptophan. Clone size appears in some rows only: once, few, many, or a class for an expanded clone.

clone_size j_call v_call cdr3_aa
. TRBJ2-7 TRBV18 ASSPGTMFYEQY
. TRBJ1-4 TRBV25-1 ASSATGDEKLF
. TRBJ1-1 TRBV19 ASSMVGGRGTEAF
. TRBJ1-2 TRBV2 ASSEVWGVGYT
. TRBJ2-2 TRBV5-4 ASSAPGRTGELF
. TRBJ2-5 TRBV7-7 ASSLTAYQETQY
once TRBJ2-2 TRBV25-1 ASSEPGLAGNTGELF
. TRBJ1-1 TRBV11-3 ASSLGSDREAF
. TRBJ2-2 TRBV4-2 ASSHRLLAGGTTGELF
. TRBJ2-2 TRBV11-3 ASSLAGTSSPGELF
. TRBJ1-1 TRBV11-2 ASSLETDLNTEAF